Listed here are 8 T cell receptor beta chains from one sample, sequenced in a study of neurological immune-mediated disorders. TCRdb independently ran MiXCR on the 5' RACE reads; one entry per CDR3 protein. The sample has some 30,000 distinct CDR3 sequences, 20% to 25% seen once. The sequenced sample consisted of PBMCs. These receptors all stem from an older woman in good health.

This clonotype has ten or more counts. The rearrangement links TRBV5-1 to TRBJ1-1; D ambiguous. The germline V gene has CDR1 SGHRS and CDR2 YFSETQ. The CDR3 is made up of 16 amino acids. Trimming shortened V by 5 bases and J by 0 bases, and 17 bases separated the two germline ends. CDR3 bases: TGCGCCAGCAGACCTGTTCCCCTCGGATTGAACACTGAAGCTTTCTTT. As protein: CASRPVPLGLNTEAFF.

This clonotype was recorded at least ten times. This chain links TRBV7-8 with TRBJ2-1; D could derive from TRBD1 or TRBD2 (5 bases each). Germline CDR1 and CDR2: SGHVS and FQNEAQ. Between the trimmed V and J ends, which lost 5 bases and 5 bases, there was a span of 16 bases. The CDR3 length is 15 residues. Here the CDR3 DNA reads TGTGCCAGCAGCGAGGGGTTTGGCCTGCACAATGAGCAGTTCTTC. This sequence encodes CASSEGFGLHNEQFF.

This clonotype has a count of ten or more. This chain connects TRBV6-2 or TRBV6-3 to TRBJ2-1; 7 bases fit TRBD1. The junction had 7 bases not matched to a gene; V was cut back by 2 bases and J by 9 bases. The CDR3 runs to 14 residues. Germline V gene sequence: CDR1 MNHEY, CDR2 SVGEGT. The CDR3 loop is CASSYERGRFEQFF. The CDR3 region has the DNA TGTGCCAGCAGTTACGAAAGGGGGCGATTTGAGCAGTTCTTC.

This clonotype was recorded many times. V is TRBV10-3 and J is TRBJ2-5; D might be TRBD2 (5 bases). CDR3 length: 18 residues. Trimming removed 2 bases at V and 0 bases at J, with 19 bases between. Looked up from germline, CDR1 is ENHRY and CDR2 is SYGVKD. CDR3 in DNA: TGTGCCATCAGTGAGGCGGGTCAAGAACCTTGGTACCAAGAGACCCAGTACTTC. Its translation is CAISEAGQEPWYQETQYF.

This clonotype was detected many times. This CDR3 is CASSSGPAWGYTF. The CDR3 DNA reads as TGTGCCAGCAGCTCAGGACCGGCGTGGGGCTACACCTTC. The genes are TRBV28 and TRBJ1-2; D remains ambiguous. Germline V gives CDR1 MDHEN, CDR2 SYDVKM. This CDR3 has 13 residues. Trimming shortened V by 6 bases and J by 8 bases, and 16 bases separated the two germline ends.

The J gene is TRBJ1-1, the V gene TRBV10-3, with D possibly matching TRBD1 (6 bases). The CDR3 covers 15 residues. V dropped 2 bases and J dropped 3 bases, with 13 bases sitting between them. Germline V lookup: CDR1 ENHRY, CDR2 SYGVKD. The CDR3 reads CAISEGGAGYTEAFF. CDR3 nucleotide sequence: TGTGCCATCAGTGAGGGGGGGGCCGGCTACACTGAAGCTTTCTTT.

This clonotype was recorded at least ten times. The J gene is TRBJ2-3, the V gene TRBV7-8; D unresolved. In germline, CDR1 is SGHVS, CDR2 FQNEAQ. V lost 5 bases to trimming and J lost 6 bases, with 9 bases between them. CDR3 length equals 12 residues. The CDR3 nucleotides are TGTGCCAGCAGCCTCGGGTTGGATACGCAGTATTTT. It is translated as CASSLGLDTQYF.

Many counts were recorded for this clonotype. In DNA form, the CDR3 reads TGTGCCAGCAGCCCTGGGACGGTGGAGACCCAGTACTTC. Protein sequence: CASSPGTVETQYF. The chain combines TRBV7-2 with TRBJ2-5; TRBD1 or TRBD2 may be the D gene (5 bases each). Germline CDR1 is SGHTA and CDR2 is FQGNSA. Between the trimmed V and J ends, which lost 5 bases and 5 bases, there was a span of 12 bases. This CDR3 spans 13 amino acids.